The 25 T cell receptor beta chains in this list originate from one sample, sequenced in a study of regulatory T cells in long-lasting Graves disease. Time point here: newly diagnosed GD, antithyroid drugs for less than 3 months. PBMCs were the source of the RNA used for TCR sequencing. Through Arm-PCR of CDR3 regions and iRepertoire HTBI primers, TCR beta libraries were built. TCRdb re-called the multiplex PCR reads with MiXCR, one entry per CDR3 protein. The sample gives about 420,000 distinct CDR3 sequences, less than 20% of which show up once; less than 30% is in the top ten. These data were also reused for a study on T cells in Graves' hyperthyroidism and ophthalmopathy.

The material was peripheral blood mononuclear cells (PBMCs), obtained at new diagnosis, from a patient treated with antithyroid drugs. The receptors shown here come from a woman under 30 with Graves disease.

This clonotype has more than one count but fewer than ten. The genes are TRBV25-1 and TRBJ2-3; D not certain. The length of the CDR3 is 17 residues. CDR1 and CDR2 from the germline V gene are MGHDK and SYGVNS. The germline V and J ends were trimmed by 1 base and 0 bases, with 14 bases remaining between them. This chain's CDR3 is CASSESYATASTDTQYF. The CDR3 DNA sequence: TGTGCCAGCAGTGAATCGTACGCGACGGCTAGCACAGATACGCAGTATTTT. Using reference TRBV25-1 and TRBJ2-3 for the parts outside the CDR3, the full variable domain is EADIYQTPRYLVIGTGKKITLECSQTMGHDKMYWYQQDPGMELHLIHYSYGVNSTEKGDLSSESTVSRIRTEHFPLTLESARPSHTSQYLCASSESYATASTDTQYFGPGTRLTVL.

Notes on this clonotype: A single base separates this from a much larger clone, so it may be a read error. The chain combines TRBV27 with TRBJ2-3, with 12 bases fitting TRBD2. The CDR3 covers 17 residues. Germline V gene data show CDR1 as MNHEY and CDR2 as SMNVEV (reference sequence). Trimming at V came to 6 bases and at J to 4 bases, leaving 11 bases not matched to a gene. The CDR3 region has the DNA TGTGCCAGCAGCTCACGACTAGCGGGAGTTGGGGCAGATACGCAGTATTTT. Translation: CASSSRLAGVGADTQYF.

Turning to this clonotype: A much bigger clone sits one base away, suggesting this may be a read error. CDR3 coding DNA: TGCAGTGCTCGGGGGGGGAGGGCCTCCTACGAGCAGTACTTC. This sequence encodes CSARGGRASYEQYF. This rearrangement joins TRBV20-1 to TRBJ2-7; 8 bases fit TRBD2. CDR1 and CDR2 (germline): DFQATT, SNEGSKA (reference sequence). The CDR3 loop spans 14 amino acids. Trimming took 5 bases from V and 0 from J; bases not matched to a gene: 6.

This chain connects TRBV2 to TRBJ2-4, with D perhaps matching TRBD1 (6 bases). CDR3 length: 16 amino acids. CDR1 SNHLY and CDR2 FYNNEI come from the germline V gene. V lost 7 bases and J lost 1, with 17 bases in between. The CDR3 DNA follows: TGTGCCAGCACCAAAGCAGGGGAAGTCGCCAAAAACATTCAGTACTTC. Translated, it gives CASTKAGEVAKNIQYF.

This clonotype was detected a few times. The chain joins TRBV4-1 to TRBJ2-5; TRBD2 aligns across 9 bases. Germline CDR1 MGHRA, CDR2 YSYEKL. V was pared by 1 base and J by 1 base, with 4 bases of the junction left unmatched. The CDR3 has 16 amino acids. The CDR3 region has the DNA TGCGCCAGCAGCCAAGGTGGCGGGAGGGTCCAAGAGACCCAGTACTTC. Amino acid sequence: CASSQGGGRVQETQYF.

In this sample, this clonotype turned up many times. The chain links TRBV10-3 to TRBJ2-1, with a tentative D call TRBD2 (5 bases). V dropped 0 bases and J dropped 10 bases, with 7 bases sitting between them. This CDR3 has 12 amino acids. Germline CDR1 reads ENHRY; CDR2 reads SYGVKD. The CDR3 nucleotides are TGTGCCATCAGTGAGTCGGGGAGCGAGCAGTTCTTC. As protein: CAISESGSEQFF.

In its sample, this clonotype was seen many times. The chain combines TRBV30 with TRBJ1-5; D is uncertain. V was pared by 1 base and J by 5 bases, with 12 bases between. CDR3 length equals 14 residues. Germline V gene data show CDR1 as GTSNPN and CDR2 as SVGIG (reference sequence). The CDR3 nucleotides are TGTGCCTGGAGTGAGGAAAGGGATGATCAGCCCCAGCATTTT. Amino acids: CAWSEERDDQPQHF.

This clonotype was seen repeatedly, ten times or more. The chain carries TRBV6-2 or TRBV6-3 and TRBJ2-7; no definite D call. The CDR3 has 12 residues. V gave up 1 base and J gave up 6 bases, with 7 bases separating them. CDR1 and CDR2 from the germline V gene are MNHEY and SVGEGT. CDR3 protein: CASSYWGGEQYF. The CDR3 DNA reads as TGTGCCAGCAGTTACTGGGGTGGCGAGCAGTACTTC.

The table lists this clonotype with a few counts. The chain is built from TRBV24-1 and TRBJ1-5; possible D gene TRBD1, 5 bases. The V and J ends lost 8 bases and 5 bases respectively, with 12 bases between them. Germline values: CDR1 KGHDR, CDR2 SFDVKD. The CDR3 length is 13 residues. The CDR3 is CATNQGVDQPQHF. CDR3 coding DNA: TGTGCCACCAACCAAGGGGTGGATCAGCCCCAGCATTTT.

V gene TRBV12-3 or TRBV12-4 combines with J gene TRBJ2-1; 12 nucleotides match TRBD2. The V gene end was trimmed by 6 bases and the J gene end by 5 bases; junction bases not matched to a gene: 14. CDR3 length equals 18 residues. CDR3 DNA sequence: TGTGCCAGCAGCAGCGGTGGACTAGCGGGGACCAAAAACAATGAGCAGTTCTTC. Its translation: CASSSGGLAGTKNNEQFF.

The chain's CDR3 is CASRAGTSIGETQYF. DNA of the CDR3: TGTGCCAGTAGGGCCGGGACTTCGATTGGGGAGACCCAGTACTTC. The chain recombines TRBV19 with TRBJ2-5; tentative D call: TRBD2 (6 bases). The V gene lost 6 bases and the J gene lost 5 bases, with 19 bases spanning the gap. The CDR3 totals 15 residues. The germline V gene encodes CDR1 LNHDA and CDR2 SQIVND (reference sequence).

A remark on this clonotype: A read error is possible here, since a much larger clone lies one base away. This chain connects TRBV28 to TRBJ2-5; D is unclear. CDR3 size: 14 residues. The germline CDR1 and CDR2 sequences are MDHEN and SYDVKM. CDR3 region: CAGSFFVGQETQYF. CDR3 coding DNA: TGTGCCGGCAGTTTTTTCGTCGGCCAAGAGACCCAGTACTTC.

This rearrangement joins TRBV20-1 to TRBJ2-7; 8 bases agree with TRBD2. CDR1 is DFQATT, CDR2 SNEGSKA, per germline (reference sequence). V was pared by 6 bases and J by 4 bases, with 8 bases of the junction left unmatched. The CDR3 is made up of 13 amino acids. As DNA, the CDR3 is TGCAGTGCCCAGAGCGGGAGTATGTACGAGCAGTACTTC. Its protein is CSAQSGSMYEQYF.

There are a few counts of this clonotype. The chain uses TRBV28 and TRBJ1-2; D is unclear. With 7 bases removed from V and 0 bases from J, the gap between germline ends came to 12 bases. The CDR3 is made up of 14 amino acids. CDR1 and CDR2 (germline): MDHEN, SYDVKM. The CDR3 DNA reads TGTGCCAGCACCCCCCCCGGCTCTAACTATGGCTACACCTTC. It yields the protein CASTPPGSNYGYTF.

The table lists this clonotype with a count of one. A much bigger clone sits one base away, suggesting this may be a read error. The genes are TRBV27 and TRBJ2-3, with D perhaps TRBD1 (5 bases). The DNA end favors TRBJ1-5, so the J call may be wrong. Germline V gene data show CDR1 as MNHEY and CDR2 as SMNVEV (reference sequence). This CDR3 is built from 15 residues. CDR3 DNA sequence: TGTGCCAGCAGTTTATGGGGGACTAGCACAGATACGCAGCATTTT. As protein: CASSLWGTSTDTQHF.

This clonotype was seen many times. This rearrangement joins TRBV2 to TRBJ1-4; maybe TRBD1 (6 bases). In germline, CDR1 is SNHLY, CDR2 FYNNEI. The CDR3 loop spans 14 amino acids. The V gene lost 7 bases and the J gene lost 0 bases, with 9 bases spanning the gap. The CDR3 DNA reads TGTGCCAGCAAACGGACAGCAACTAATGAAAAACTGTTTTTT. It specifies CASKRTATNEKLFF.

This clonotype has at least ten counts. The chain couples TRBV18 to TRBJ2-1; 7 nucleotides align to TRBD1. Germline V lookup: CDR1 KGHSH, CDR2 LQKENI. V dropped 5 bases and J dropped 6; count of bases not matched to a gene: 7. CDR3 length: 14 amino acids. CDR3 nucleotides: TGTGCCAGCTCAAGTTTACAGGGGTTCAATGAGCAGTTCTTC. It codes for CASSSLQGFNEQFF.

CDR3 sequence (DNA): TGTGCCAGCAGCCGTCGACAGATAAATGATGAGCAGTTCTTC. It codes for CASSRRQINDEQFF. The genes are TRBV3-1 and TRBJ2-1, with D tentatively TRBD1 (5 bases). CDR3 length: 14 amino acids. From germline, CDR1 is LGHDT and CDR2 YNNKEL (reference sequence). V lost 4 bases, J lost 8 bases, and 15 bases lay in between.

This chain connects TRBV5-1 to TRBJ1-1, with D unclear. V lost 0 bases to trimming and J lost 10 bases, with 13 bases between them. The CDR3 is made up of 13 amino acids. Germline V gives CDR1 SGHRS, CDR2 YFSETQ. DNA for the CDR3: TGCGCCAGCAGCTTGGCCGCCACCCTTGTAGCTTTCTTT. Translated, it gives CASSLAATLVAFF.

This clonotype was seen many times. The rearrangement links TRBV7-8 to TRBJ2-1; D remains unclear. The DNA end favors TRBJ2-5, so the J call may be wrong. The CDR3 spans 14 residues. Germline assignment: CDR1 SGHVS and CDR2 FQNEAQ. This CDR3 is CASSSQPRVETQYF. CDR3 bases: TGTGCCAGCAGCTCCCAGCCCCGAGTGGAGACCCAGTACTTC.

Concerning this clonotype itself: This may arise from a read error, as a much more abundant clone is one base away. This chain uses TRBV2 with TRBJ1-1, with TRBD1 as a possible D gene (5 bases). Germline assignment: CDR1 SNHLY and CDR2 FYNNEI. CDR3 length equals 14 residues. DNA of the CDR3: TGTGCCAGCAGTGAAGCGGGGACGAACACTGAAGCTCTCTTT. It yields the protein CASSEAGTNTEALF. Together with reference TRBV2 and TRBJ1-1, the CDR3 gives the full variable domain: EPEVTQTPSHQVTQMGQEVILRCVPISNHLYFYWYRQILGQKVEFLVSFYNNEISEKSEIFDDQFSVERPDGSNFTLKIRSTKLEDSAMYFCASSEAGTNTEALFGQGTRLTVV.

This clonotype showed up many times. J is TRBJ1-1 and V is TRBV12-3 or TRBV12-4, with TRBD1 matching 7 bases. V lost 5 bases to trimming and J lost 3 bases; unmatched junction nucleotides: 6. The CDR3 extends over 14 amino acids. CDR3 nucleotide sequence: TGTGCCAGCAGTAGGGGACAGTGGGACACTGAAGCTTTCTTT. Translated: CASSRGQWDTEAFF.

This clonotype was detected ten times or more. The genes are TRBV28 and TRBJ2-5; the D gene is possibly TRBD1 (5 bases). The CDR3 consists of 15 residues. CDR1 is MDHEN and CDR2 is SYDVKM in the germline V gene. Trimming cost V 2 bases and J 2 bases, with 12 bases left between them. CDR3 in amino acids: CASSLDPTGQETQYF. The CDR3 DNA reads TGTGCCAGCAGTTTAGATCCTACAGGACAAGAGACCCAGTACTTC.

There are many counts of this clonotype. The genes are TRBV30 and TRBJ2-1; 12 bases fit TRBD2. Germline loops: CDR1 GTSNPN, CDR2 SVGIG (reference sequence). V was clipped by 4 bases and J by 10 bases; unmatched bases: 11. This CDR3 spans 15 amino acids. The CDR3 coding sequence is TGTGCCTGGACACTAAGCCGACTAGCGGGAGTAGAGCAGTTCTTC. It encodes CAWTLSRLAGVEQFF.

The chain combines TRBV5-6 with TRBJ2-2; 9 positions agree with TRBD1. Germline V gene lookup returns CDR1 SGHDT and CDR2 YYEEEE. CDR3 length equals 14 residues. The junction had 2 bases not matched to a gene; V was cut back by 2 bases and J by 6 bases. The CDR3 loop is CASSFYRGPGELFF. The CDR3 DNA reads as TGTGCCAGCAGCTTCTACAGGGGGCCCGGGGAGCTGTTTTTT.